This TCR beta chain appears in the sequencing data of a study of cytomegalovirus exposure and HLA in healthy donors. PCR amplification relied on 60 Vbeta primers (plus 13 Jbeta primers). The protocol was immunoSEQ multiplex PCR, while the TCRdb copy is restricted to in-frame clones and leaves out a portion. The sample comprises about 140,000 clones, 75% to 85% of which are singletons, and roughly 8% rests with the top ten. The germline V gene encodes CDR1 SEHNR and CDR2 FQNEAQ (reference sequence). This CDR3 contains 15 residues. The J segment lost 2 bases and the V segment lost 1 base, leaving 0 bases of the junction unmatched. The study sampled nominally healthy donors, though unrecorded immune exposures were likely. Study findings and constraints: TCR beta V- and J-gene trimming, according to a later analysis, was linked to a missense DCLRE1C variant. Certain sequence variants were highly shared and formed a cluster, and this cluster was likely a sequencing artifact. Across HLA loci, a later analysis found differing TCR association rates, with DRB1 most and HLA-C fewest.

With regard to this clone: Its antigen is still unknown.

This clonotype was sampled from a woman between 50 and 59 years old in good health and CMV-seropositive. The rearrangement uses TRBV7-9 and TRBJ2-5; TRBD2 agrees at 11 bases. Sequencing was carried out using PBMCs. CDR3 coding DNA: TGTGCCAGCAGCTTAGTAGCGGGGGGGCAAGAGACCCAGTACTTC. This gives the protein CASSLVAGGQETQYF.